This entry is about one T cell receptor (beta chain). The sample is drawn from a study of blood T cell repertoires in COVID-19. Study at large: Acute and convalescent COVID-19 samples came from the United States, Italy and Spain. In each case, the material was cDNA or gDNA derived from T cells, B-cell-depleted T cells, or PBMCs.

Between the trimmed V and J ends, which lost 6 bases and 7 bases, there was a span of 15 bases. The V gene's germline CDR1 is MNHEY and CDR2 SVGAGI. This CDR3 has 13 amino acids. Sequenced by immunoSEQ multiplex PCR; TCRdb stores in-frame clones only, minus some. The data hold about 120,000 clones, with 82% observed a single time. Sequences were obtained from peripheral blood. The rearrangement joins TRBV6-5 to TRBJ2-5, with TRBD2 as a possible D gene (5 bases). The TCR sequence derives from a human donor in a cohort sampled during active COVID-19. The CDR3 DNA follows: TGTGCCAGCAGAGTTAAAGGAGCGGCGACCCAGTACTTC. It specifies CASRVKGAATQYF.